A selection of T cell receptor beta chains follows, all from one sample in a study of blood T cell repertoires in COVID-19. Libraries were prepared by immunoSEQ multiplex PCR; TCRdb keeps only in-frame clonotypes and omits some of them. The sample yields around 29,000 clones, approximately 88% seen once. Sequencing input: peripheral blood. The source of these receptors is a human donor in a cohort sampled during active COVID-19. Both conserved end residues are part of each CDR3. D genes are given only for firm matches. The size of a clone is reported for some rows only, either as once, few or many, or as a class for expanded clones.

J gene	D gene	V gene	clone size	CDR3 DNA	CDR3 protein
TRBJ2-3	TRBD2	TRBV6-4	-	TGTGCCAGCAGTGACTCGACTAGCGGGGGAGATACGCAGTATTTT	CASSDSTSGGDTQYF
TRBJ1-1	TRBD1	TRBV15	-	TGTGCCACCAGCCATAAGGACAGGGCGGGCACTGAAGCTTTCTTT	CATSHKDRAGTEAFF
TRBJ2-3	TRBD2	TRBV27	-	TGTGCCAGCAGTTTTACCCCTAGCGGGGGGATGAGCACAGATACGCAGTATTTT	CASSFTPSGGMSTDTQYF
TRBJ1-3	-	TRBV5-1	-	TGCGCCAGCAGCTTGGAGACAGCCTTATCCACCATATATTTT	CASSLETALSTIYF
TRBJ2-7	-	TRBV25-1	-	TGTGCCAGCAGTGAAAAGGCAGGATACGCTCACGAGCAGTACTTC	CASSEKAGYAHEQYF
TRBJ2-1	TRBD2	TRBV4-3	-	TGCGCCAGCAGCCAAGAAGGGCGGGGGACCTACAATGAGCAGTTCTTC	CASSQEGRGTYNEQFF
TRBJ1-2	-	TRBV5-4	-	TGTGCCAGCAGCGGAGGGACGGGAAACTATGGCTACACCTTC	CASSGGTGNYGYTF
TRBJ2-1	TRBD2	TRBV7-3	few	TGTGCCAGCAGCTTAAGTGGGGGGGGTCAGCAGTTCTTC	CASSLSGGGQQFF
TRBJ1-5	TRBD1	TRBV30	-	TGTGCCTGGATGGGCAGGGGGGGCAATCAGCCCCAGCATTTT	CAWMGRGGNQPQHF
TRBJ2-5	TRBD2	TRBV9	-	TGTGCCAGCAGCCCAGGAGCTAGCGGGGGGGCTTTAGAGACCCAGTACTTC	CASSPGASGGALETQYF
TRBJ1-5	-	TRBV12-5	-	TGTGCTAGTGGCCAGGGAAATCAGCCCCAGCATTTT	CASGQGNQPQHF
TRBJ2-1	-	TRBV5-6	-	TGTGCCAGCAGCTTTGTGACTGCCCCCTACAATGAGCAGTTCTTC	CASSFVTAPYNEQFF
TRBJ1-3	-	TRBV11-2	-	TGTGCCAGCAGCTTAATGGCTAGTTCCTCTGGAAACACCATATATTTT	CASSLMASSSGNTIYF
TRBJ1-3	TRBD1	TRBV20-1	-	TGCAGTGCTAGTCCGACAGGGACTGGAAACACCATATATTTT	CSASPTGTGNTIYF
TRBJ2-7	TRBD2	TRBV7-2	-	TGTGCCAGCAGCTTAGGTCGGGCTAAGCGGGGGAGCTCCTACGAGCAGTACTTC	CASSLGRAKRGSSYEQYF